A single sample is the source of the 15 T cell receptor beta chains below, sequenced in a study of CD4 T cells in relation to SARS-CoV-2 and coronaviruses. Here immunoSEQ multiplex PCR was the method, and the copy in TCRdb shows in-frame clones only, minus some. The sample carries approximately 25,000 clones, less than 85% recorded once. Unexposed donor CD4+ T cells date from about 2010-2018, before the COVID-19 pandemic. The cells were cultured for about 10 days before CD4+ T cells were isolated. What these receptors recognize is not known. The sequenced sample was CD4+ T cells from PBMCs, cultured in vitro. Receptor source: a human donor in good health.

This chain connects TRBV18 to TRBJ2-6; possibly TRBD2 for D (5 bases). Germline CDR1 is KGHSH and CDR2 is LQKENI. The V and J ends lost 0 bases and 2 bases respectively, with 8 bases between them. CDR3 length: 16 residues. CDR3 loop: CASSPPEGTGANVLTF. The DNA for the CDR3 is TGTGCCAGCTCACCACCAGAGGGCACTGGGGCCAACGTCCTGACTTTC.

The DNA of the CDR3 is TGTGCCAGCAGCCAAACGGGGACGATGCAAGAGACCCAGTACTTC. This encodes CASSQTGTMQETQYF. V is TRBV3-1 (or the pseudogene TRBV3-2) and J is TRBJ2-5; the D gene could be TRBD1 or TRBD2 (5 bases each). The CDR3 runs to 15 residues. The germline V gene has CDR1 LGHDT and CDR2 YNNKEL (reference sequence). V lost 2 bases and J 2 bases, leaving 12 bases between the germline ends.

This chain links TRBV4-1 with TRBJ2-2; no firm D call. V lost 1 base, J lost 7 bases, and 16 bases lay in between. In germline, CDR1 is MGHRA, CDR2 YSYEKL. The CDR3 consists of 16 residues. The CDR3 protein is CASSQVSGLINGELFF. The CDR3 region has the DNA TGCGCCAGCAGCCAAGTCTCCGGATTGATTAACGGGGAGCTGTTTTTT.

CDR3 bases: TGTGCCAGCAGCTTACGATCCTCTCCAGATACGCAGTATTTT. It codes for CASSLRSSPDTQYF. The chain has TRBV7-3 and TRBJ2-3; D uncertain. The germline CDR1 and CDR2 sequences are SGHTA and FQGTGA. Trimming left V 2 bases short and J 4 bases short, with 10 bases between. This CDR3 contains 14 residues.

In this sample, this clone turned up a few times. The chain uses TRBV9 and TRBJ2-2; 14 bases are shared with TRBD2. Germline-derived CDR1 and CDR2 are SGDLS and YYNGEE. Losses at the gene ends were 4 bases for V and 5 bases for J; bases not matched to a gene: 4. The CDR3 spans 16 residues. The CDR3 region has the DNA TGTGCCAGCAGCATCGGACTAGCGGGAGGTACCGGGGAGCTGTTTTTT. Amino acid sequence: CASSIGLAGGTGELFF.

This clone was observed a few times. The rearrangement links TRBV28 to TRBJ1-2, with D perhaps matching TRBD1 (5 bases). Germline CDR1 and CDR2: MDHEN and SYDVKM. The CDR3 loop spans 16 amino acids. The V gene lost 7 bases and the J gene lost 4 bases, with 22 bases spanning the gap. Written as DNA, the CDR3 is TGTGCCAGCAACGGCCACGAATTAGGGACGGGCTATGGCTACACCTTC. Its protein product is CASNGHELGTGYGYTF.

This clone has just a few counts. V and J are TRBV19 and TRBJ2-4, with 9 nucleotides matching TRBD1. The V gene's germline CDR1 is LNHDA and CDR2 SQIVND (reference sequence). With 9 bases clipped from V and 6 bases from J, the junction kept 12 bases outside the gene matches. The CDR3 has 15 residues. The CDR3 DNA reads as TGTGCCAGCACCCGAACTCCGGGACAGGGAAACATTCAGTACTTC. As protein: CASTRTPGQGNIQYF.

This chain links TRBV18 with TRBJ1-1; D uncertain. This CDR3 comprises 14 residues. Germline lookup yields CDR1 KGHSH and CDR2 LQKENI. V dropped 3 bases and J dropped 1 base, with 9 bases sitting between them. CDR3 DNA sequence: TGTGCCAGCTCACCGATCGATCGGAACACTGAAGCTTTCTTT. Translated, it gives CASSPIDRNTEAFF.

This sequence joins TRBV19 and TRBJ2-6; D gene uncertain. Germline V lookup: CDR1 LNHDA, CDR2 SQIVND (reference sequence). V lost 3 bases to trimming and J lost 2 bases, with 8 bases between them. The CDR3 length is 15 residues. CDR3 nucleotide sequence: TGTGCCAGTAGTATTTTCGGAACTGGGGCCAACGTCCTGACTTTC. Translated: CASSIFGTGANVLTF.

The V call is TRBV5-1, the J call TRBJ2-1; the match to TRBD2 covers 10 bases. This CDR3 comprises 16 residues. V lost 6 bases, J lost 8 bases, and 14 bases stayed unmatched. Looked up from germline, CDR1 is SGHRS and CDR2 is YFSETQ. Written as DNA, the CDR3 is TGCGCCAGCACCCCCGGCCGGCTAGCGGGAGTGGATGAGCAGTTCTTC. This sequence encodes CASTPGRLAGVDEQFF.

In this sample, this clone is large (0.1 to 1%). This chain uses TRBV3-1 (or the pseudogene TRBV3-2) with TRBJ2-3; D is perhaps TRBD1 (6 bases). The CDR3 contains 14 residues. Trimming shortened V by 4 bases and J by 1 base, and 9 bases separated the two germline ends. Germline CDR1 LGHDT, CDR2 YNNKEL (reference sequence). Written as DNA, the CDR3 is TGTGCCAGCAGCCCCCGGACAGGCACAGATACGCAGTATTTT. The encoded protein is CASSPRTGTDTQYF.

This sequence joins TRBV6-5 and TRBJ1-1; no reliable D call. With 2 bases removed from V and 0 bases from J, the gap between germline ends came to 10 bases. The CDR3 consists of 15 residues. Germline CDR1 and CDR2: MNHEY and SVGAGI. The CDR3 protein is CASSYRRGMNTEAFF. CDR3 nucleotides: TGTGCCAGCAGTTACCGTAGAGGGATGAACACTGAAGCTTTCTTT.

This rearrangement joins TRBV9 to TRBJ1-2; D not certain. This CDR3 region has 12 residues. Deletions cut 4 bases from V and 3 bases from J, with 7 bases between. Germline V gene data show CDR1 as SGDLS and CDR2 as YYNGEE. DNA for the CDR3: TGTGCCAGCAGCCCACGGGACTATGGCTACACCTTC. Protein product: CASSPRDYGYTF.

This chain uses TRBV24-1 with TRBJ2-5; perhaps TRBD2 as D (6 bases). The CDR3 runs to 14 residues. Trimming removed 4 bases from V and 2 bases from J, with 10 bases in between. Germline V CDR1 and CDR2: KGHDR, SFDVKD. CDR3 loop: CATSEASEQETQYF. The CDR3 coding sequence is TGTGCCACCAGTGAGGCTAGCGAACAAGAGACCCAGTACTTC.

V gene TRBV28 combines with J gene TRBJ1-2, with TRBD1 matching 10 bases. The CDR3 loop spans 12 amino acids. The germline V gene encodes CDR1 MDHEN and CDR2 SYDVKM. V was clipped by 7 bases and J by 8 bases; unmatched bases: 4. The CDR3: CASIGTGVGYTF. In nucleotides, the CDR3 is TGTGCCAGCATAGGGACAGGGGTAGGCTACACCTTC.